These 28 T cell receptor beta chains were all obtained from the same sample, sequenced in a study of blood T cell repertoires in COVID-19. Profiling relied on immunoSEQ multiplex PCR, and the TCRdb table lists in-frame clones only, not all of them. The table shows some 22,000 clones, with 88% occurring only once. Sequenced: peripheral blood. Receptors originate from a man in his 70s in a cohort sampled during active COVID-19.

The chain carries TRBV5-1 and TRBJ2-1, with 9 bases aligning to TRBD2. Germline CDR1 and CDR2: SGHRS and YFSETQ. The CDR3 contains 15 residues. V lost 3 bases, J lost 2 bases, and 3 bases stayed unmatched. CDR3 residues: CASSSGLATYNEQFF. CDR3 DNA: TGCGCCAGCAGCTCCGGACTAGCGACCTACAATGAGCAGTTCTTC.

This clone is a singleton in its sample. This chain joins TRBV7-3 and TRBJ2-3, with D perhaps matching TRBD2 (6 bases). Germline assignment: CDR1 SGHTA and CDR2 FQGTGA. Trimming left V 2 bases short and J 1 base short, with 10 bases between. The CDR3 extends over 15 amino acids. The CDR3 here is CASSLQVAGTDTQYF. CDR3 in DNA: TGTGCCAGCAGCTTACAGGTAGCGGGCACAGATACGCAGTATTTT.

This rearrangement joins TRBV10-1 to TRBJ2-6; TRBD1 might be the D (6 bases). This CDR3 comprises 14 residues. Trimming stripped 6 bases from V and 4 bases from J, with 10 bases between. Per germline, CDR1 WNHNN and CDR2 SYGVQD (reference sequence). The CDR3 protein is CASSQGYGANVLTF. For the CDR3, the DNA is TGCGCCAGCAGCCAGGGGTACGGGGCCAACGTCCTGACTTTC.

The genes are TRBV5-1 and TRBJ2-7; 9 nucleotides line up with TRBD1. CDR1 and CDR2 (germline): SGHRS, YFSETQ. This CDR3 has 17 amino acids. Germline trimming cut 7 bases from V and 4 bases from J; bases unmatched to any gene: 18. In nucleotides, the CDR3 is TGCGCCAGCGGAAGCCCGGGACAGGGAAAAGTTGTTTACGAGCAGTACTTC. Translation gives CASGSPGQGKVVYEQYF.

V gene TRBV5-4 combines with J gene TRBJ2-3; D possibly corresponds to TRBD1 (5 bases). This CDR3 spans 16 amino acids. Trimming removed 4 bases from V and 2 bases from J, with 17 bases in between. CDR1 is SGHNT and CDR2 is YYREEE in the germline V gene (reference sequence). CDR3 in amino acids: CASSPWTSLNTDTQYF. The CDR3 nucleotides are TGTGCCAGCAGCCCGTGGACATCCCTGAACACAGATACGCAGTATTTT.

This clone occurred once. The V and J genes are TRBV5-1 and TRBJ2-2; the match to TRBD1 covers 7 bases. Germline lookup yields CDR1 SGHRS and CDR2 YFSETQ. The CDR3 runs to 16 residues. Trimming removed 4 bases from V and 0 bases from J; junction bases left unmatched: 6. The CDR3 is CASSRGTVSNTGELFF. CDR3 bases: TGCGCCAGCAGCAGGGGGACAGTCTCGAACACCGGGGAGCTGTTTTTT.

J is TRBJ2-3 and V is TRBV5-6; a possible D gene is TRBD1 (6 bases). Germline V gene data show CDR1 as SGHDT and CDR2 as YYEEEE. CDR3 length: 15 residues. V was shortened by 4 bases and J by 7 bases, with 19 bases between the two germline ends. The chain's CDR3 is CASSPLGPTGNTQYF. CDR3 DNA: TGTGCCAGCAGCCCCCTGGGCCCGACAGGAAATACGCAGTATTTT.

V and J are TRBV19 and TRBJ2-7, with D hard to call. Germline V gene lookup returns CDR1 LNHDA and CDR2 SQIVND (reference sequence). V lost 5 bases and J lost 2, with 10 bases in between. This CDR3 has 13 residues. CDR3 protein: CASSPPYTYEQYF. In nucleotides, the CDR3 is TGTGCCAGTAGTCCCCCCTATACCTACGAGCAGTACTTC.

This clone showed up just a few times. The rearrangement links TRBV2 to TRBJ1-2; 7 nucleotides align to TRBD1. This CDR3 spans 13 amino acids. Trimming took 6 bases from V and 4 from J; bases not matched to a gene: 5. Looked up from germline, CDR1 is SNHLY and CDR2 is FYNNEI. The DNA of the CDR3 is TGTGCCAGCAGAGGACAGGCCTTCTATGGCTACACCTTC. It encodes CASRGQAFYGYTF.

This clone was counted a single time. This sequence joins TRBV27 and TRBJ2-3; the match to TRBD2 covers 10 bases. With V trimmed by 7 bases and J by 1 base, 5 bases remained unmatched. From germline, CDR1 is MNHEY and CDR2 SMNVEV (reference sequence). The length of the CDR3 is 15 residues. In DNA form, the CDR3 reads TGTGCCAGCAAAAGCGGGACTAGCGGCACAGATACGCAGTATTTT. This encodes CASKSGTSGTDTQYF.

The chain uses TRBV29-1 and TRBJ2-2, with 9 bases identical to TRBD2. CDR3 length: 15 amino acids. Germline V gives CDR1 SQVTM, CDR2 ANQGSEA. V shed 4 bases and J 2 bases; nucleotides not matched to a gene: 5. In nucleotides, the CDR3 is TGCAGCGTTGCTCTGCTAGCGGGAAACACCGGGGAGCTGTTTTTT. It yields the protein CSVALLAGNTGELFF.

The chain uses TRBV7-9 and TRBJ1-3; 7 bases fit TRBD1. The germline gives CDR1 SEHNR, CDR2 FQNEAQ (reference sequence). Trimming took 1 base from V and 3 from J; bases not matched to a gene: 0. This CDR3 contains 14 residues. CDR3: CASSLGQGGNTIYF. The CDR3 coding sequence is TGTGCCAGCAGCTTAGGACAGGGTGGAAACACCATATATTTT.

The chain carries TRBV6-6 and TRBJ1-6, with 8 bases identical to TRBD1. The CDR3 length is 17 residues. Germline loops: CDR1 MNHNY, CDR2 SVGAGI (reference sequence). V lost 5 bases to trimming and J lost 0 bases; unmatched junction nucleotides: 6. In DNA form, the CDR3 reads TGTGCCAGCAGTCCCGGACAGGGATACTCCTATAATTCACCCCTCCACTTT. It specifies CASSPGQGYSYNSPLHF.

CDR3 sequence reads: CASSKQGSWNTEAFF. The CDR3 DNA reads TGTGCCAGCAGTAAACAGGGCAGTTGGAACACTGAAGCTTTCTTT. This chain joins TRBV6-5 and TRBJ1-1; maybe TRBD1 (6 bases). V gave up 5 bases and J gave up 1 base, with 14 bases separating them. This CDR3 has 15 residues. Per germline, CDR1 MNHEY and CDR2 SVGAGI.

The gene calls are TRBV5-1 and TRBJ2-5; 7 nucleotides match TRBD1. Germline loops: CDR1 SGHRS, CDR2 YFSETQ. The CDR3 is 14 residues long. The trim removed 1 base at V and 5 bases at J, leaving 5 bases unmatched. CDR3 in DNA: TGCGCCAGCAGCTTGACAGGGGAGAGGGAGACCCAGTACTTC. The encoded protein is CASSLTGERETQYF. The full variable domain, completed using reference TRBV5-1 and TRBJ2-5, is KAGVTQTPRYLIKTRGQQVTLSCSPISGHRSVSWYQQTPGQGLQFLFEYFSETQRNKGNFPGRFSGRQFSNSRSEMNVSTLELGDSALYLCASSLTGERETQYFGPGTRLLVL.

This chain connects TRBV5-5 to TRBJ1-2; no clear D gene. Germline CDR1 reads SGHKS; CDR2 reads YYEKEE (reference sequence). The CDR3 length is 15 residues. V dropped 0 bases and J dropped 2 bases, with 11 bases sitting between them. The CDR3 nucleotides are TGTGCCAGCAGCTTGGATAGCTTTCCGAACTATGGCTACACCTTC. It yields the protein CASSLDSFPNYGYTF.

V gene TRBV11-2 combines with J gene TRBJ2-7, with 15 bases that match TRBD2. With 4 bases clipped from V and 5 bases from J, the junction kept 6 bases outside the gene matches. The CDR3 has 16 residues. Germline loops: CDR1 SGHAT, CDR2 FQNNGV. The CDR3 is CASSSGTSGRLDEQYF. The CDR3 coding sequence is TGTGCCAGCAGCTCGGGGACTAGCGGGAGGTTGGACGAGCAGTACTTC.

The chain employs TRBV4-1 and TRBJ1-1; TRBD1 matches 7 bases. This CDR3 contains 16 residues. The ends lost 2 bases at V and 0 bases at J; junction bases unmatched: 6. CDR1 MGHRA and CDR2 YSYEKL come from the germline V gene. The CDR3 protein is CASSQPTGTVNTEAFF. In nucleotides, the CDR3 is TGCGCCAGCAGCCAACCTACCGGGACAGTGAACACTGAAGCTTTCTTT.

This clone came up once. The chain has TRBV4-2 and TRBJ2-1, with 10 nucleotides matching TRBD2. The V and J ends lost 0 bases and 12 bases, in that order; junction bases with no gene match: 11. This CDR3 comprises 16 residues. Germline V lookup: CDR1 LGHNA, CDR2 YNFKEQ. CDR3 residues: CASSQEAQVSGRVQFF. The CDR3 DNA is TGTGCCAGCAGCCAAGAAGCCCAGGTCAGCGGGAGGGTGCAGTTCTTC.

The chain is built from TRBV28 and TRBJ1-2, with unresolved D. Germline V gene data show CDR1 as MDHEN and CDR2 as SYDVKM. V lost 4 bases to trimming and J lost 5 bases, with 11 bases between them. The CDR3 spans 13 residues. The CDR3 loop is CASSSGDLYGYTF. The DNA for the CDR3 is TGTGCCAGCAGTTCCGGGGATTTATATGGCTACACCTTC.

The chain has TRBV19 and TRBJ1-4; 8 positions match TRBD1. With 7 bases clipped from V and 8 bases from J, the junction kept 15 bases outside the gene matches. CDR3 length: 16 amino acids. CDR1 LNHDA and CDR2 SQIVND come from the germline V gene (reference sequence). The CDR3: CASTLRSGQGGEKLFF. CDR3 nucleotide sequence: TGTGCCAGTACCCTCCGAAGTGGACAGGGAGGGGAAAAACTGTTTTTT.

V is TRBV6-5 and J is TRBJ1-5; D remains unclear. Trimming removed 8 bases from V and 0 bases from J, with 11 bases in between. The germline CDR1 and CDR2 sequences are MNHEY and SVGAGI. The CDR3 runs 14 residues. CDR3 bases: TGTGCCAGCCATACCCGGGGTAGCAATCAGCCCCAGCATTTT. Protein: CASHTRGSNQPQHF.

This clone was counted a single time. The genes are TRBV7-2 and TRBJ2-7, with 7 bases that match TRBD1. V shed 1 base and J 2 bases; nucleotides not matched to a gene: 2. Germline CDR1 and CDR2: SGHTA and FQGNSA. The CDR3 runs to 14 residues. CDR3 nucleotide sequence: TGTGCCAGCAGCTTAGAACAGGGGACCTACGAGCAGTACTTC. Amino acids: CASSLEQGTYEQYF. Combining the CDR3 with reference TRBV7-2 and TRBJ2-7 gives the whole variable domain GAGVSQSPSNKVTEKGKDVELRCDPISGHTALYWYRQSLGQGLEFLIYFQGNSAPDKSGLPSDRFSAERTGGSVSTLTIQRTQQEDSAVYLCASSLEQGTYEQYFGPGTRLTVT.

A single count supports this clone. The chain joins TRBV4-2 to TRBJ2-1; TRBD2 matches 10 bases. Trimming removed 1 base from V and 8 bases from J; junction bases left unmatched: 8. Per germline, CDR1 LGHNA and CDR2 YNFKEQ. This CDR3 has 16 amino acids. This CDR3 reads CASSQVSSGSGDEQFF. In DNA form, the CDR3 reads TGTGCCAGCAGCCAAGTTTCTAGCGGGAGTGGGGATGAGCAGTTCTTC.

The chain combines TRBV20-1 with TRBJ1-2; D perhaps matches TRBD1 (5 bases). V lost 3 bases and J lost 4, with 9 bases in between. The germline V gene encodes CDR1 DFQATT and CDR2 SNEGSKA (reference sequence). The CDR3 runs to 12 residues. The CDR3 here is CSASPTAYGYTF. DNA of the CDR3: TGCAGTGCTAGTCCGACAGCCTATGGCTACACCTTC.

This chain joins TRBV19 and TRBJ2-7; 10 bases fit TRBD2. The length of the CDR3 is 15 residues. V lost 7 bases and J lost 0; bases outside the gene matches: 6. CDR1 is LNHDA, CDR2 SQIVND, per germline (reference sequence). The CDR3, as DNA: TGTGCCAGTACTCCTAGCGGGAGCCACTCCTACGAGCAGTACTTC. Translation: CASTPSGSHSYEQYF.

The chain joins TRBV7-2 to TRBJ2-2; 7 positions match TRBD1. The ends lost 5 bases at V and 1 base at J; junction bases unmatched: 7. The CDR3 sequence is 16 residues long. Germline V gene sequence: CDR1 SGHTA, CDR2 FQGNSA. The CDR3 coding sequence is TGTGCCAGCAGCCCATGGACAGGCGAGAACACCGGGGAGCTGTTTTTT. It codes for CASSPWTGENTGELFF.

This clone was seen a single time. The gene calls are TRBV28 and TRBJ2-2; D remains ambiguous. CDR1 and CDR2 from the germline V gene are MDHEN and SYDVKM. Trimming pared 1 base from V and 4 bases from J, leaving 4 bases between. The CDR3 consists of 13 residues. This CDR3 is CASSLSFTGELFF. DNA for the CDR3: TGTGCCAGCAGTTTATCCTTCACCGGGGAGCTGTTTTTT.